The 27 T cell receptor beta chains reported below all come from one sample, sequenced in a study of cytomegalovirus exposure and HLA in healthy donors (dated by TCRdb to 2015 to 2018). The method was the immunoSEQ multiplex PCR assay. For the multiplex PCR, a mixture combining 60 forward primers for TCR Vbeta segments and 13 reverse primers for TCR Jbeta segments was used. Drawn from immuneACCESS, this table holds only the in-frame rearrangements with V and J called that TCRdb kept. Clones are partly lost; checked studies trace under half to an unresolved V gene and leave the rest unexplained. This sample is represented by some 130,000 clones; approximately 80% of them were singletons. The ten largest account for more than 2.5% of the sample. The material sequenced was PBMCs. The receptors were sampled from a male donor in good health and CMV-seronegative.

This clone was recorded only once. The gene calls are TRBV9 and TRBJ2-5; 9 bases match TRBD2. Trimming took 0 bases from V and 5 from J; bases not matched to a gene: 8. Germline-derived CDR1 and CDR2 are SGDLS and YYNGEE. The CDR3 contains 16 residues. CDR3 DNA: TGTGCCAGCAGCGTAGCGGGCGGGGGGGGCGGTGAGACCCAGTACTTC. Its protein is CASSVAGGGGGETQYF.

This chain uses TRBV7-9 with TRBJ1-4; D not resolved. The CDR3 covers 15 residues. V was shortened by 4 bases and J by 3 bases, with 12 bases between the two germline ends. Germline CDR1 and CDR2: SEHNR and FQNEAQ (reference sequence). The DNA for the CDR3 is TGTGCCAGCAGCTCTCAACGGAGTCCTAATGAAAAACTGTTTTTT. It encodes CASSSQRSPNEKLFF.

This chain connects TRBV2 to TRBJ1-5; D perhaps matches TRBD1 (5 bases). The CDR3 consists of 14 residues. V was shortened by 6 bases and J by 2 bases, with 11 bases between the two germline ends. CDR1 SNHLY and CDR2 FYNNEI come from the germline V gene. CDR3 bases: TGTGCCAGCAGAAGCAGGGTCGGCAATCAGCCCCAGCATTTT. Translated, it gives CASRSRVGNQPQHF.

The chain recombines TRBV19 with TRBJ2-7; TRBD2 might be the D (7 bases). This CDR3 is 15 amino acids long. The V end was cut by 5 bases, the J end by 4 bases, with 18 bases between. Per the germline V gene, CDR1 is LNHDA and CDR2 is SQIVND (reference sequence). The CDR3 DNA reads TGTGCCAGTAGTGCCGCAACAGGGAGGGGATACGAGCAGTACTTC. Translation: CASSAATGRGYEQYF.

V usage is TRBV11-2 and J usage is TRBJ1-2; tentative D call: TRBD1 (5 bases). Germline-derived CDR1 and CDR2 are SGHAT and FQNNGV. The length of the CDR3 is 14 residues. The germline V and J ends were trimmed by 5 bases and 4 bases, with 14 bases remaining between them. CDR3 sequence: CASSPGNGGYGYTF. The CDR3 DNA reads as TGTGCCAGCAGCCCCGGGAACGGGGGCTATGGCTACACCTTC.

This chain uses TRBV2 with TRBJ1-5; the D gene is possibly TRBD1 (6 bases). With 6 bases removed from V and 1 base from J, the gap between germline ends came to 10 bases. Germline loops: CDR1 SNHLY, CDR2 FYNNEI. The CDR3 sequence is 14 residues long. In DNA form, the CDR3 reads TGTGCCAGCAGAGCGACAGGAAGCAATCAGCCCCAGCATTTT. This codes for CASRATGSNQPQHF.

This chain connects TRBV2 to TRBJ2-7; TRBD2 matches at 7 bases. The CDR3 covers 14 residues. The J segment lost 4 bases and the V segment lost 6 bases, leaving 9 bases of the junction unmatched. CDR1 and CDR2 from the germline V gene are SNHLY and FYNNEI. The CDR3 nucleotides are TGTGCCAGCAGGAGGGAGCGGGACCATTACGAGCAGTACTTC. It codes for CASRRERDHYEQYF.

The V call is TRBV7-2, the J call TRBJ2-6; D is ambiguous. V was cut by 2 bases and J by 0 bases, with 8 bases left in between. CDR3 length equals 16 residues. CDR1 is SGHTA and CDR2 is FQGNSA in the germline V gene. The CDR3 DNA sequence: TGTGCCAGCAGCTTAATCGCGCGCTCTGGGGCCAACGTCCTGACTTTC. Protein: CASSLIARSGANVLTF.

This chain joins TRBV7-2 and TRBJ2-7; 7 bases match TRBD2. Germline trimming cut 1 base from V and 10 bases from J; bases unmatched to any gene: 16. The CDR3 is 16 residues long. Germline V gives CDR1 SGHTA, CDR2 FQGNSA. CDR3 DNA sequence: TGTGCCAGCAGCTTAGATAGGGCTAGCGGACATACGTTCCAGTACTTC. It is translated as CASSLDRASGHTFQYF.

The chain employs TRBV19 and TRBJ2-1; TRBD2 matches at 8 bases. The germline V gene has CDR1 LNHDA and CDR2 SQIVND (reference sequence). Trimming removed 6 bases from V and 1 base from J; junction bases left unmatched: 5. The CDR3 is 15 residues long. The chain's CDR3 is CASRRAGESYNEQFF. Written as DNA, the CDR3 is TGTGCCAGTAGGAGAGCGGGGGAATCCTACAATGAGCAGTTCTTC. Full variable domain (remainder filled in from reference TRBV19 and TRBJ2-1): DGGITQSPKYLFRKEGQNVTLSCEQNLNHDAMYWYRQDPGQGLRLIYYSQIVNDFQKGDIAEGYSVSREKKESFPLTVTSAQKNPTAFYLCASRRAGESYNEQFFGPGTRLTVL.

V is TRBV7-6 and J is TRBJ1-1; D remains ambiguous. This CDR3 is built from 16 residues. Deletions cut 0 bases from V and 6 bases from J, with 17 bases between. Germline values: CDR1 SGHVS, CDR2 FNYEAQ. CDR3 coding DNA: TGTGCCAGCAGCTTAGCCCCCCACTACGTAGGCGCTGAAGCTTTCTTT. Translating gives CASSLAPHYVGAEAFF.

The chain joins TRBV5-1 to TRBJ2-7; no clear D gene. The V and J ends lost 0 bases and 0 bases respectively, with 7 bases between them. CDR1 and CDR2 from the germline V gene are SGHRS and YFSETQ. The CDR3 contains 14 residues. The CDR3 spells CASSLVYGSYEQYF. As DNA, the CDR3 is TGCGCCAGCAGCTTGGTGTACGGCTCCTACGAGCAGTACTTC.

This clone is a singleton in its sample. The chain carries TRBV19 and TRBJ2-1; the D gene is possibly TRBD1 (6 bases). The CDR3 loop spans 15 amino acids. Germline V lookup: CDR1 LNHDA, CDR2 SQIVND (reference sequence). V was pared by 1 base and J by 8 bases, with 15 bases between. The CDR3, as DNA: TGTGCCAGTAGTATAGGGAGAACAGGGCGCGATGAGCAGTTCTTC. Translating gives CASSIGRTGRDEQFF.

This clone was observed a single time. The rearrangement joins TRBV5-6 to TRBJ1-5; D unclear. The CDR3 runs to 18 residues. Germline V gene data show CDR1 as SGHDT and CDR2 as YYEEEE. With 0 bases removed from V and 0 bases from J, the gap between germline ends came to 16 bases. CDR3 residues: CASSLARGGRYSNQPQHF. CDR3 in DNA: TGTGCCAGCAGCTTGGCCCGAGGAGGGAGATATAGCAATCAGCCCCAGCATTTT.

The chain recombines TRBV19 with TRBJ2-7; perhaps TRBD1 as D (5 bases). V was clipped by 6 bases and J by 0 bases, with 15 bases between them. There are 15 residues in the CDR3. Germline CDR1 LNHDA, CDR2 SQIVND (reference sequence). The CDR3 bases are TGTGCCAGTAGCTCACAGGCCACTTTCTCCTACGAGCAGTACTTC. Translated: CASSSQATFSYEQYF. The complete variable domain, with remaining parts taken from reference TRBV19 and TRBJ2-7, reads DGGITQSPKYLFRKEGQNVTLSCEQNLNHDAMYWYRQDPGQGLRLIYYSQIVNDFQKGDIAEGYSVSREKKESFPLTVTSAQKNPTAFYLCASSSQATFSYEQYFGPGTRLTVT.

V usage is TRBV5-6 and J usage is TRBJ2-3, with TRBD1 as a possible D gene (6 bases). Germline CDR1 SGHDT, CDR2 YYEEEE. The CDR3 loop spans 15 amino acids. Trimming left V 0 bases short and J 6 bases short, with 14 bases between. The CDR3 region is CASSLGLRDTDTQYF. For the CDR3, the DNA is TGTGCCAGCAGCTTGGGCCTCCGGGACACCGATACGCAGTATTTT.

The chain combines TRBV19 with TRBJ2-1; 12 bases map to TRBD2. There are 15 residues in the CDR3. V was pared by 4 bases and J by 8 bases, with 6 bases of the junction left unmatched. The germline gives CDR1 LNHDA, CDR2 SQIVND (reference sequence). The CDR3 bases are TGTGCCAGTAGTACCGGACTAGCGGGACCTCATGAGCAGTTCTTC. This gives the protein CASSTGLAGPHEQFF.

V usage is TRBV9 and J usage is TRBJ2-3; 11 bases match TRBD2. The J segment lost 0 bases and the V segment lost 3 bases, leaving 12 bases of the junction unmatched. The CDR3 has 19 residues. From germline, CDR1 is SGDLS and CDR2 YYNGEE. CDR3 amino acids: CASSGPLAGGTTSTDTQYF. The CDR3 DNA reads as TGTGCCAGCAGCGGGCCGCTAGCGGGGGGCACCACAAGCACAGATACGCAGTATTTT.

The CDR3 DNA follows: TGTGCCAGCAGCCAAGGAACGGGACTAGCGGGGGACTCGAACACCGGGGAGCTGTTTTTT. Translated: CASSQGTGLAGDSNTGELFF. V and J are TRBV4-2 and TRBJ2-2; 14 nucleotides align to TRBD2. V lost 1 base and J lost 0; bases outside the gene matches: 7. CDR1 and CDR2 from the germline V gene are LGHNA and YNFKEQ. The CDR3 totals 20 residues.

In DNA, the CDR3 is TGCGCCAGCAGCCAAGAGTTGCGGGGGGCGAACACCGGGGAGCTGTTTTTT. The encoded protein is CASSQELRGANTGELFF. The chain is built from TRBV4-1 and TRBJ2-2; 8 nucleotides align to TRBD2. Looked up from germline, CDR1 is MGHRA and CDR2 is YSYEKL. The trim removed 0 bases at V and 0 bases at J, leaving 3 bases unmatched. The CDR3 runs 17 residues.

V gene TRBV6-5 combines with J gene TRBJ1-6; 10 bases match TRBD1. The length of the CDR3 is 15 residues. The V gene end was trimmed by 2 bases and the J gene end by 8 bases; junction bases not matched to a gene: 3. Germline loops: CDR1 MNHEY, CDR2 SVGAGI. In nucleotides, the CDR3 is TGTGCCAGCAGTTACCGGGACAGGGGTTATTCACCCCTCCACTTT. It translates to CASSYRDRGYSPLHF.

The rearrangement uses TRBV7-2 and TRBJ1-2; D is perhaps TRBD1 (5 bases). This CDR3 is 13 amino acids long. CDR1 and CDR2 from the germline V gene are SGHTA and FQGNSA. The V end lost 0 bases, the J end lost 8 bases, and 10 bases lay between the germline ends. This CDR3 is CASSLATGVGYTF. The CDR3 DNA is TGTGCCAGCAGCTTAGCAACAGGAGTGGGCTACACCTTC.

The V gene is TRBV12-1, the J gene TRBJ2-7; no check of the table's D call, TRBD1, against the DNA was made. TRBV12-1 is termed a pseudogene. The CDR3 runs to 13 residues. The CDR3 DNA follows: TGTGCCGGCCGGTGGCAGGGCGGCCACGAGCAGTACTTC. Translated, it gives CAGRWQGGHEQYF.

V and J are TRBV27 and TRBJ2-7; D is unclear. The V end was cut by 0 bases, the J end by 3 bases, with 15 bases between. The germline CDR1 and CDR2 sequences are MNHEY and SMNVEV (reference sequence). This CDR3 region has 16 residues. The CDR3 region has the DNA TGTGCCAGCAGTTTATCCGGAGTTCAACTAAACTACGAGCAGTACTTC. Residues: CASSLSGVQLNYEQYF.

The rearrangement uses TRBV11-2 and TRBJ2-5; D unresolved. Deletions cut 2 bases from V and 2 bases from J, with 6 bases between. Germline lookup yields CDR1 SGHAT and CDR2 FQNNGV. This CDR3 is built from 13 residues. The CDR3 is CASSLYLQETQYF. The CDR3 region has the DNA TGTGCCAGCAGCTTATATTTGCAAGAGACCCAGTACTTC.

The genes are TRBV10-3 and TRBJ2-7; TRBD1 matches 7 bases. Trimming took 5 bases from V and 3 from J; bases not matched to a gene: 10. The CDR3 consists of 15 residues. Germline loops: CDR1 ENHRY, CDR2 SYGVKD. For the CDR3, the DNA is TGTGCCATCAGTTTTGCCCGGGACAGTTTCTACGAGCAGTACTTC. Translation gives CAISFARDSFYEQYF.

The chain is built from TRBV11-2 and TRBJ2-5; D unclear. The DNA end favors TRBJ2-7, so the J call may be wrong. This CDR3 has 16 amino acids. CDR1 and CDR2 (germline): SGHAT, FQNNGV. Written as DNA, the CDR3 is TGTGCCAGCAGCTTAGAGGGCCCTATAAGCTCCTACGAGCAGTACTTC. Translated, it gives CASSLEGPISSYEQYF.